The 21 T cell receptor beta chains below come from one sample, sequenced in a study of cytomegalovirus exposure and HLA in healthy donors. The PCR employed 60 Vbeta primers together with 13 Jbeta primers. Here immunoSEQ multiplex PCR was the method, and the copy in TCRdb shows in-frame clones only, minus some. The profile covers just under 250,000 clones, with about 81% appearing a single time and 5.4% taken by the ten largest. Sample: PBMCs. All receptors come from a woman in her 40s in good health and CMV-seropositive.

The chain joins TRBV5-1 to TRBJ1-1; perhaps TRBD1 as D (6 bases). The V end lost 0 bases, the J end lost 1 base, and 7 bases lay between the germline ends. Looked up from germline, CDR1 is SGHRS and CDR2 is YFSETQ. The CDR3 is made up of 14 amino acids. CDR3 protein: CASSLGTANTEAFF. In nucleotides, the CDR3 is TGCGCCAGCAGCTTGGGGACAGCGAACACTGAAGCTTTCTTT. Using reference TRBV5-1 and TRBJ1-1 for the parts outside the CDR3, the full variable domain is KAGVTQTPRYLIKTRGQQVTLSCSPISGHRSVSWYQQTPGQGLQFLFEYFSETQRNKGNFPGRFSGRQFSNSRSEMNVSTLELGDSALYLCASSLGTANTEAFFGQGTRLTVV.

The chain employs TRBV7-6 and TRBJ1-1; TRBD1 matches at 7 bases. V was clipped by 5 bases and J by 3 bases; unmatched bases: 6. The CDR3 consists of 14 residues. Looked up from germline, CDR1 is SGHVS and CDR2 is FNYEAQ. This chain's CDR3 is CASSLSGGYTEAFF. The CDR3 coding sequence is TGTGCCAGCAGCCTTTCAGGGGGGTACACTGAAGCTTTCTTT. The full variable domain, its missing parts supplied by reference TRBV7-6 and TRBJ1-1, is GAGVSQSPRYKVTKRGQDVALRCDPISGHVSLYWYRQALGQGPEFLTYFNYEAQQDKSGLPNDRFSAERPEGSISTLTIQRTEQRDSAMYRCASSLSGGYTEAFFGQGTRLTVV.

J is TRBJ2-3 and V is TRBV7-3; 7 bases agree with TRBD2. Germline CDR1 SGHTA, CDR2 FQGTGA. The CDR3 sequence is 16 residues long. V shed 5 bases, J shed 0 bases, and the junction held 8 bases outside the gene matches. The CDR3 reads CASSRRSGVSTDTQYF. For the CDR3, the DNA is TGTGCCAGCAGCCGCCGGAGCGGGGTTAGCACAGATACGCAGTATTTT.

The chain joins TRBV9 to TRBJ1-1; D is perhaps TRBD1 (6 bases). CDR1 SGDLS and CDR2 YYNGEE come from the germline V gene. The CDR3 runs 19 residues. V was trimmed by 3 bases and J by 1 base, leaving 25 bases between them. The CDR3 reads CASSAGGGGMGGRNTEAFF. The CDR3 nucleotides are TGTGCCAGCAGCGCTGGGGGAGGGGGGATGGGAGGGAGGAACACTGAAGCTTTCTTT.

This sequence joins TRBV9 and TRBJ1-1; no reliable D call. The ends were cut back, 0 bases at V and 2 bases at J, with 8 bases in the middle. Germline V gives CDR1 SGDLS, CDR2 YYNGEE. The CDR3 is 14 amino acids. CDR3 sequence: CASSVATDNTEAFF. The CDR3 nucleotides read TGTGCCAGCAGCGTAGCTACAGATAACACTGAAGCTTTCTTT. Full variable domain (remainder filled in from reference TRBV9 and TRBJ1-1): DSGVTQTPKHLITATGQRVTLRCSPRSGDLSVYWYQQSLDQGLQFLIQYYNGEERAKGNILERFSAQQFPDLHSELNLSSLELGDSALYFCASSVATDNTEAFFGQGTRLTVV.

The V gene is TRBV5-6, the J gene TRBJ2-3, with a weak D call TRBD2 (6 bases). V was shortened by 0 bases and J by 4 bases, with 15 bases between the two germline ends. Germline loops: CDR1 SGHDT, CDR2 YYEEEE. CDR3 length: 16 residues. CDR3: CASSLVPTRGADTQYF. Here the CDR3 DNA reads TGTGCCAGCAGCTTGGTCCCGACGCGCGGGGCAGATACGCAGTATTTT.

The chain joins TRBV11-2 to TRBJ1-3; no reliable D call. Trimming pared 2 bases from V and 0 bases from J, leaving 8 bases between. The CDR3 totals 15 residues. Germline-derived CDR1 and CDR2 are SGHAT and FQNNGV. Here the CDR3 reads CASSLSTVSGNTIYF. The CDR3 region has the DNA TGTGCCAGCAGCTTAAGTACGGTCTCTGGAAACACCATATATTTT.

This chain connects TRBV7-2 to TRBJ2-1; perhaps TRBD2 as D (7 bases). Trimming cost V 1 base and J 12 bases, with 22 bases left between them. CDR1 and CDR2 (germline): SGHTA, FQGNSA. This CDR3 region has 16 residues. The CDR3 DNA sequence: TGTGCCAGCAGCTTAGTTGGCGGGGGCCCTCGGGTTGGGCAGTTCTTC. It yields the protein CASSLVGGGPRVGQFF. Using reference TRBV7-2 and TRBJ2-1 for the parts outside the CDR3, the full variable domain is GAGVSQSPSNKVTEKGKDVELRCDPISGHTALYWYRQSLGQGLEFLIYFQGNSAPDKSGLPSDRFSAERTGGSVSTLTIQRTQQEDSAVYLCASSLVGGGPRVGQFFGPGTRLTVL.

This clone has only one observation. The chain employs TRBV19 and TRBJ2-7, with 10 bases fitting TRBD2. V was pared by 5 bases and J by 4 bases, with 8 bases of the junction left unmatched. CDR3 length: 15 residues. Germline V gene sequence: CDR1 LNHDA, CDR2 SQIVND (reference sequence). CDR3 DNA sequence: TGTGCCAGTAGTCCAACTAGCGGGGTTGGGTACGAGCAGTACTTC. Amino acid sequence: CASSPTSGVGYEQYF.

The CDR3 sequence is CASSQDSAGGPDTQYF. In DNA, the CDR3 is TGTGCCAGCAGCCAAGATTCAGCGGGGGGGCCAGATACGCAGTATTTT. The chain recombines TRBV4-2 with TRBJ2-3; 10 positions match TRBD2. The germline V gene encodes CDR1 LGHNA and CDR2 YNFKEQ. J lost 4 bases, V lost 0 bases, and 4 bases had no gene match. This CDR3 has 16 residues.

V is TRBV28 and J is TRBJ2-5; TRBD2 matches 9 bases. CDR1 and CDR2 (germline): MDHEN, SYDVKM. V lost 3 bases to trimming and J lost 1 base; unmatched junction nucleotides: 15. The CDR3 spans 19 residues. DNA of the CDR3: TGTGCCAGCAGTTTTTGGATTAGCGGGAGAAGTTTGGCCCAAGAGACCCAGTACTTC. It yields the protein CASSFWISGRSLAQETQYF.

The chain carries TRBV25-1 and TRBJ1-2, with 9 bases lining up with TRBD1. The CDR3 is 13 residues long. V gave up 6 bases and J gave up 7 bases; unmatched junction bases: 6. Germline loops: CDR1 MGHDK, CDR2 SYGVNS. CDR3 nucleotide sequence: TGTGCCAGCAGGCCGGGACAGGGACGTGGCTACACCTTC. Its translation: CASRPGQGRGYTF.

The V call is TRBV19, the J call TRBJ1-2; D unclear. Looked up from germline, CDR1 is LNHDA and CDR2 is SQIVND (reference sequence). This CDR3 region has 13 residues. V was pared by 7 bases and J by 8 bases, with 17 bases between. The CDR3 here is CASNGHSRGGYTF. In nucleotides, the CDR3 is TGTGCCAGTAACGGTCATTCGAGAGGAGGCTACACCTTC.

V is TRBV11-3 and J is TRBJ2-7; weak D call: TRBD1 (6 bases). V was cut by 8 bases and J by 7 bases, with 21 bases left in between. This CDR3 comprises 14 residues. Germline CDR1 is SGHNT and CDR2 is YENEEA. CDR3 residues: CASGWGQRGGEQYF. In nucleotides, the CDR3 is TGTGCCAGCGGCTGGGGACAAAGGGGTGGGGAGCAGTACTTC.

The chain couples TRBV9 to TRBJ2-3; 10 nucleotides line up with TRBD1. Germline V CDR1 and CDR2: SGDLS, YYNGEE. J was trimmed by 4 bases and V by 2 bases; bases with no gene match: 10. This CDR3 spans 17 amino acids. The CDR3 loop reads CASSVYADRGRADTQYF. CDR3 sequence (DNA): TGTGCCAGCAGCGTCTACGCCGACAGGGGGCGAGCAGATACGCAGTATTTT.

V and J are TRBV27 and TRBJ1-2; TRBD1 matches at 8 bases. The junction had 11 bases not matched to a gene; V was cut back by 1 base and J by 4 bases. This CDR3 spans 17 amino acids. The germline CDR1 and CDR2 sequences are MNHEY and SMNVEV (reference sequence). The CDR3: CASSLFLQGARGYGYTF. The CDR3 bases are TGTGCCAGCAGTTTATTCCTCCAGGGGGCGCGGGGCTATGGCTACACCTTC.

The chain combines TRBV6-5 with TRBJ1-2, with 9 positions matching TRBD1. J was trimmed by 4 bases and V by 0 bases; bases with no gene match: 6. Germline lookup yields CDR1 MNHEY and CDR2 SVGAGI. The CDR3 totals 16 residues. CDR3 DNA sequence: TGTGCCAGCAGTTACTCGGGGACAGGGTTGGGCTATGGCTACACCTTC. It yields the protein CASSYSGTGLGYGYTF.

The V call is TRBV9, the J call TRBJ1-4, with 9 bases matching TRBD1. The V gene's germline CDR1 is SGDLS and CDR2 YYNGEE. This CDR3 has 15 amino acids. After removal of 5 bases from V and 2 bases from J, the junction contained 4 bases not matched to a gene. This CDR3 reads CASRGQGPTNEKLFF. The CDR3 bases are TGTGCCAGCAGGGGACAGGGCCCCACTAATGAAAAACTGTTTTTT.

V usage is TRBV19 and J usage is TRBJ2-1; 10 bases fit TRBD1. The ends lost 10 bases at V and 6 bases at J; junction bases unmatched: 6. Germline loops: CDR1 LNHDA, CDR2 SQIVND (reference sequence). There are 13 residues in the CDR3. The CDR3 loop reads CATRTGGGNEQFF. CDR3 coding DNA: TGTGCCACCCGGACAGGGGGGGGCAATGAGCAGTTCTTC.

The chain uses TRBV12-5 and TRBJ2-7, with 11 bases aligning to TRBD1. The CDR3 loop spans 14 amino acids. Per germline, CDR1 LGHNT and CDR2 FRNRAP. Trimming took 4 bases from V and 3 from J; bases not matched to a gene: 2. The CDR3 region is CASGSGTGGYEQYF. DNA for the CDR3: TGTGCTAGTGGTTCCGGGACAGGGGGCTACGAGCAGTACTTC.

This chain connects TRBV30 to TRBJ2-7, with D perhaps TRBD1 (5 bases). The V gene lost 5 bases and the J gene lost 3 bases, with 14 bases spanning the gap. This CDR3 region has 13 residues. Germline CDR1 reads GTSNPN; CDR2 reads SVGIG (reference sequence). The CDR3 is CAWGEGHSYEQYF. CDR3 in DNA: TGTGCCTGGGGAGAAGGACACAGCTACGAGCAGTACTTC.